This T cell receptor beta chain was captured by sequencing in a study of blood T cell repertoires in COVID-19. At the level of the study: Acute-phase and convalescent COVID-19 samples originated in the United States, Italy and Spain. Sample material is recorded as cDNA or gDNA derived from T cells, B-cell-depleted T cells, or PBMCs.

The authors' processing: Cell counts per sample came from amplifying reference gene primers. This table comes from immunoSEQ multiplex PCR, and its TCRdb copy is limited to in-frame clones, with some not included. V, J and clone size reflect that table, while D and trimming were determined from the DNA. Among tens of thousands of clones listed, about 91% were seen once. Germline V lookup: CDR1 GTSNPN, CDR2 SVGIG (reference sequence). Trimming left V 2 bases short and J 0 bases short, with 10 bases between. This CDR3 spans 14 amino acids. Sequencing input: peripheral blood. The chain recombines TRBV30 with TRBJ1-1; D is unresolved. This TCR was sampled from a human donor with active COVID-19. The donor label of this sample is uncertain. CDR3 region: CAWSKAGMNTEAFF. The CDR3 DNA reads as TGTGCCTGGAGTAAGGCAGGCATGAACACTGAAGCTTTCTTT.